The clone carrying this T cell receptor beta chain has just one count. This sample is part of a study of shared clonotypes between healthy human individuals. The CDR3 loop spans 14 amino acids. Trimming removed 3 bases from V and 7 bases from J, with 16 bases in between. In germline, CDR1 is SGHRS, CDR2 YFSETQ. Sequenced by immunoSEQ multiplex PCR; TCRdb stores in-frame clones only, minus some. The profile shows about 1.5 million clones, 95% to 97% of them singletons. The TCR comes from a man under 40 in good health. The V call is TRBV5-1, the J call TRBJ2-5; D is possibly TRBD1 (6 bases). What was sequenced was naive CD4+ T cells sorted from blood. The subset denotes: CD45RA+ positively selected. The CDR3 DNA follows: TGCGCCAGCAGCTCGGAAATCCTCAGGGGGACCCAGTACTTC. Encoded protein: CASSSEILRGTQYF.